The 25 T cell receptor beta chains below all came from one sample that was sequenced in a study of cytomegalovirus exposure and HLA in healthy donors. Researchers ran the PCR with 60 Vbeta and 13 Jbeta primers. Profiled with immunoSEQ multiplex PCR; TCRdb holds only in-frame clones, not every one. Here the sample spans roughly 150,000 clones, roughly 79% being singletons. Sequenced input: PBMCs. The receptor source for this set is a man aged 18 to 29 in good health and CMV-seropositive.

The chain carries TRBV2 and TRBJ1-2; TRBD1 agrees at 7 bases. The CDR3 length is 16 residues. V shed 4 bases, J shed 1 base, and the junction held 9 bases outside the gene matches. Germline V gene data show CDR1 as SNHLY and CDR2 as FYNNEI. The CDR3 DNA reads as TGTGCCAGCAGTGCGACAGGGATCGAATATAACTATGGCTACACCTTC. Its translation is CASSATGIEYNYGYTF.

V gene TRBV19 combines with J gene TRBJ1-1; D is ambiguous. The CDR3 is made up of 13 amino acids. In germline, CDR1 is LNHDA, CDR2 SQIVND (reference sequence). V gave up 7 bases and J gave up 1 base, with 10 bases separating them. As DNA, the CDR3 is TGTGCCAGTAAAAACTTCGGGAACACTGAAGCTTTCTTT. Translation gives CASKNFGNTEAFF.

The chain employs TRBV28 and TRBJ2-7; 7 bases agree with TRBD1. The junction had 11 bases not matched to a gene; V was cut back by 3 bases and J by 0 bases. The germline gives CDR1 MDHEN, CDR2 SYDVKM. CDR3 length: 17 amino acids. CDR3 loop: CASSLGQPRRSSYEQYF. The CDR3 DNA is TGTGCCAGCAGTTTGGGACAGCCTCGTAGGAGCTCCTACGAGCAGTACTTC.

V usage is TRBV6-5 and J usage is TRBJ2-1, with D maybe TRBD1 (5 bases). Trimming shortened V by 0 bases and J by 6 bases, and 6 bases separated the two germline ends. The CDR3 is 13 residues long. Germline CDR1 MNHEY, CDR2 SVGAGI. The CDR3 nucleotides are TGTGCCAGCAGTTACTCAGGGGTCAATGAGCAGTTCTTC. Amino acids: CASSYSGVNEQFF.

This clone was seen a single time. This rearrangement joins TRBV6-6 to TRBJ2-2; D is unresolved. Per the germline V gene, CDR1 is MNHNY and CDR2 is SVGAGI (reference sequence). V lost 3 bases and J lost 4, with 3 bases in between. The CDR3 has 12 residues. The CDR3 here is CASSYSTGELFF. The CDR3 region has the DNA TGTGCCAGCAGTTATAGCACCGGGGAGCTGTTTTTT.

V and J are TRBV4-1 and TRBJ2-7, with 7 bases that match TRBD1. The CDR3 runs to 15 residues. Germline V gene lookup returns CDR1 MGHRA and CDR2 YSYEKL. J lost 5 bases, V lost 0 bases, and 7 bases had no gene match. CDR3 residues: CASSQDPRQGNEQYF. CDR3 coding DNA: TGCGCCAGCAGCCAAGATCCGAGACAGGGAAACGAGCAGTACTTC.

J is TRBJ2-7 and V is TRBV14, with a tentative D call TRBD1 (6 bases). V was trimmed by 0 bases and J by 6 bases, leaving 15 bases between them. Germline V CDR1 and CDR2: SGHDN, FVKESK. The CDR3 spans 15 residues. In nucleotides, the CDR3 is TGTGCCAGCAGCCAAGAACGGCAGGGGTCCCTCGAGCAGTACTTC. Residues: CASSQERQGSLEQYF.

The chain combines TRBV6-5 with TRBJ1-1; tentatively, D is TRBD1 (6 bases). V lost 7 bases and J 3 bases, leaving 12 bases between the germline ends. The CDR3 is made up of 13 amino acids. Germline V gene data show CDR1 as MNHEY and CDR2 as SVGAGI. This chain's CDR3 is CASNHRAHTEAFF. The CDR3 nucleotides are TGTGCCAGCAATCACAGGGCGCACACTGAAGCTTTCTTT.

Only one count was recorded for this clone. The chain links TRBV21-1 to TRBJ1-1. TRBV21-1 is a documented pseudogene. This CDR3 contains 16 residues. The CDR3 protein is CASSKEEGGMNTEAFF. Written as DNA, the CDR3 is TGTGCCAGCAGCAAAGAGGAGGGGGGGATGAACACTGAAGCTTTCTTT.

The chain combines TRBV6-5 with TRBJ2-1; a weak D match, TRBD2 (6 bases). This CDR3 contains 13 residues. CDR1 and CDR2 (germline): MNHEY, SVGAGI. Trimming left V 4 bases short and J 7 bases short, with 11 bases between. In DNA, the CDR3 is TGTGCCAGCAGTTCGCCCGGGACTAATGAGCAGTTCTTC. Translation: CASSSPGTNEQFF.

This clone was detected many times. The chain recombines TRBV4-3 with TRBJ2-1; 7 bases map to TRBD2. V shed 0 bases and J 4 bases; nucleotides not matched to a gene: 6. Germline CDR1 reads LGHNA; CDR2 reads YSLEER. CDR3 size: 16 residues. The CDR3 protein is CASSQDGLGGYNEQFF. The CDR3 DNA follows: TGCGCCAGCAGCCAAGATGGACTAGGTGGGTACAATGAGCAGTTCTTC.

The chain employs TRBV7-2 and TRBJ2-1, with a possible D match to TRBD2 (5 bases). V shed 2 bases and J shed 9 bases, with 11 bases lying between them. Germline V gene data show CDR1 as SGHTA and CDR2 as FQGNSA. This CDR3 is 13 amino acids long. CDR3 DNA: TGTGCCAGCAGCTTAAGCTTCCGGGGTGAGCAGTTCTTC. Translated, it gives CASSLSFRGEQFF.

The chain recombines TRBV19 with TRBJ2-2, with a tentative D call TRBD2 (6 bases). The CDR3 covers 16 residues. Germline CDR1 reads LNHDA; CDR2 reads SQIVND (reference sequence). The ends were cut back, 3 bases at V and 3 bases at J, with 14 bases in the middle. CDR3 sequence reads: CASSMGWGDHTGELFF. In DNA form, the CDR3 reads TGTGCCAGTAGTATGGGCTGGGGGGACCACACCGGGGAGCTGTTTTTT.

V is TRBV19 and J is TRBJ2-2; 11 bases match TRBD1. V dropped 7 bases and J dropped 7; count of bases not matched to a gene: 5. Germline-derived CDR1 and CDR2 are LNHDA and SQIVND (reference sequence). This CDR3 is 14 amino acids long. This chain's CDR3 is CASTRTGGFGELFF. CDR3 DNA: TGTGCCAGTACCCGGACAGGGGGCTTCGGGGAGCTGTTTTTT.

This chain connects TRBV7-6 to TRBJ2-2; D gene unclear. From germline, CDR1 is SGHVS and CDR2 FNYEAQ. This CDR3 is 14 amino acids long. Trimming shortened V by 0 bases and J by 5 bases, and 7 bases separated the two germline ends. CDR3 DNA: TGTGCCAGCAGCTTAGCGCGGCCGACCGGGGAGCTGTTTTTT. Translating gives CASSLARPTGELFF.

This rearrangement joins TRBV13 to TRBJ2-7; D gene uncertain. The CDR3 is 13 residues long. Germline assignment: CDR1 PRHDT and CDR2 FYEKMQ (reference sequence). Trimming removed 6 bases at V and 2 bases at J, with 11 bases between. The CDR3 reads CASRPPSAYEQYF. The DNA for the CDR3 is TGTGCCAGCAGACCACCGTCGGCCTACGAGCAGTACTTC.

The genes are TRBV7-9 and TRBJ2-5; D is uncertain. Trimming left V 5 bases short and J 1 base short, with 11 bases between. Germline CDR1 reads SEHNR; CDR2 reads FQNEAQ (reference sequence). The CDR3 runs 14 residues. CDR3 sequence (DNA): TGTGCCAGCAGCAGAACGACTGTCCAAGAGACCCAGTACTTC. This sequence encodes CASSRTTVQETQYF.

This chain links TRBV12-5 with TRBJ2-1; possible D gene TRBD2, 5 bases. Trimming stripped 5 bases from V and 13 bases from J, with 9 bases between. CDR3 length: 10 amino acids. Germline V CDR1 and CDR2: LGHNT, FRNRAP. The CDR3 here is CASGGETQFF. The CDR3 DNA is TGTGCTAGTGGTGGGGAGACCCAGTTCTTC.

This clone has just one count. No conserved phenylalanine or tryptophan is present at the end of the CDR3, so a read error is the likely explanation. The rearrangement links TRBV28 to TRBJ1-6; 9 bases agree with TRBD1. There are 16 residues in the CDR3. Germline lookup yields CDR1 MDHEN and CDR2 SYDVKM. V lost 10 bases, J lost 0 bases, and 7 bases stayed unmatched. The CDR3 DNA follows: TGTGCCACCTGGGACAGGGTGGGCTCCTATAATTCACCCCTCCACCTT. Translation: CATWDRVGSYNSPLHL.

The chain links TRBV7-6 to TRBJ2-2; D gene ambiguous. Trimming left V 1 base short and J 0 bases short, with 6 bases between. CDR1 SGHVS and CDR2 FNYEAQ come from the germline V gene. The CDR3 length is 15 residues. The CDR3 protein is CASSLDRSNTGELFF. CDR3 nucleotide sequence: TGTGCCAGCAGCTTAGACAGATCGAACACCGGGGAGCTGTTTTTT.

This clone appeared a few times. The V gene is TRBV6-5, the J gene TRBJ2-7, with D possibly TRBD1 on 5 matching bases. The CDR3 runs 11 residues. Per germline, CDR1 MNHEY and CDR2 SVGAGI. The V gene lost 5 bases and the J gene lost 6 bases, with 8 bases spanning the gap. The CDR3 reads CASSERGEQYF. For the CDR3, the DNA is TGTGCCAGCAGTGAAAGGGGCGAGCAGTACTTC.

Points on this clone: Without the conserved terminal phenylalanine or tryptophan, this CDR3 likely stems from a read error. The chain joins TRBV4-2 to TRBJ1-6; no clear D gene. Germline V gives CDR1 LGHNA, CDR2 YNFKEQ. The V gene lost 4 bases and the J gene lost 5 bases, with 9 bases spanning the gap. This CDR3 comprises 14 residues. CDR3 DNA sequence: TGTGCCAGCAGCCGACAAGCAGATAATTCACCCCTCCACCTT. It yields the protein CASSRQADNSPLHL.

The chain combines TRBV5-1 with TRBJ2-7; D is unclear. The germline V and J ends were trimmed by 6 bases and 1 base, with 5 bases remaining between them. The CDR3 extends over 11 amino acids. From germline, CDR1 is SGHRS and CDR2 YFSETQ. The CDR3 protein is CASKQSYEQYF. The CDR3 DNA reads TGCGCCAGCAAACAGTCCTACGAGCAGTACTTC.

This clone was seen a single time. The J gene is TRBJ2-7, the V gene TRBV5-1, with 8 nucleotides matching TRBD1. Losses at the gene ends were 4 bases for V and 0 bases for J; bases not matched to a gene: 12. The CDR3 has 17 amino acids. Germline V lookup: CDR1 SGHRS, CDR2 YFSETQ. The CDR3 nucleotides read TGCGCCAGCAGCCGGATTTCGGGACAGGCCAGCTCCTACGAGCAGTACTTC. Residues: CASSRISGQASSYEQYF.

The CDR3 loop reads CASSLTVTYNEQFF. The CDR3 DNA reads TGTGCCAGCAGTCTTACGGTAACCTACAATGAGCAGTTCTTC. The chain is built from TRBV6-5 and TRBJ2-1, with D unresolved. The CDR3 sequence is 14 residues long. The V gene's germline CDR1 is MNHEY and CDR2 SVGAGI. V lost 5 bases and J 2 bases, leaving 10 bases between the germline ends.